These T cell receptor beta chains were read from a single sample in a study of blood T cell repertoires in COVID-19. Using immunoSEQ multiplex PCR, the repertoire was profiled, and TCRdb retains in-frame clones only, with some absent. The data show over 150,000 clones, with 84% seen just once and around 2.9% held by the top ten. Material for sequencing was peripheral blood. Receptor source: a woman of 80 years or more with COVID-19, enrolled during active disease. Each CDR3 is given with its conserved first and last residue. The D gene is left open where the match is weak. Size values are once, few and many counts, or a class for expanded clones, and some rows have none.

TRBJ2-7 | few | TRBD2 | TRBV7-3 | TGTGCCAGCGCGGGAGGGCCATCCTACGAGCAGTACTTC | CASAGGPSYEQYF
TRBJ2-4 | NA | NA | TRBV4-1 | TGCGCCAGCAGCCCCACCCGCGGTCTAGCCAAAAACATTCAGTACTTC | CASSPTRGLAKNIQYF
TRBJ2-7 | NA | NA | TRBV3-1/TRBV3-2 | TGTGCCAGCAGCCAAAACAGCTACGAGCAGTACTTC | CASSQNSYEQYF
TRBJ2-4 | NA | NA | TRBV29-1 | TGCAGCGCTACCAGTACAGGGCCCAAAAACATTCAGTACTTC | CSATSTGPKNIQYF
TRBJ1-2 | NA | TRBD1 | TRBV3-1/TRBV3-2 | TGTGCCAGCAGCCAAGATCGGTTGACAGGGGTTGGATCTAACTATGGCTACACCTTC | CASSQDRLTGVGSNYGYTF
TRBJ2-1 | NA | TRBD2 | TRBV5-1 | TGCGCCAGCAGCTTGGGGACTAGCTACAATGAGCAGTTCTTC | CASSLGTSYNEQFF
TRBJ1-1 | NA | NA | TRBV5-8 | TGTGCCAGCAGGTTAATTAACAGGGCCCGAGTGAACACTGAAGCTTTCTTT | CASRLINRARVNTEAFF
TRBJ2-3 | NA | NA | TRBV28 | TGTGCCAGCAGTTTAGTAGCGGCCCCCACAGATACGCAGTATTTT | CASSLVAAPTDTQYF
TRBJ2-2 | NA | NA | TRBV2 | TGTGCCAGCAGTGGAAGAGGACAGTCCAGAACCGGGGAGCTGTTTTTT | CASSGRGQSRTGELFF
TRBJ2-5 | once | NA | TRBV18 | TGTGCCAGCTCACCACTCCCGGCCAGACAGTACCAAGAGACCCAGTACTTC | CASSPLPARQYQETQYF
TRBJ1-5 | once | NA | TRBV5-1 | TGCGCCAGCTCGGGGGGAATAGGTCAGCCCCAGCATTTT | CASSGGIGQPQHF
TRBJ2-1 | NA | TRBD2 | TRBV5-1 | TGCGCCAGCAGCCAGACTAGCGCAAGCTCCTACAATGAGCAGTTCTTC | CASSQTSASSYNEQFF
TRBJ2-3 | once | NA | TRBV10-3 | TGTGCCATCAGTGAGTCGATAGTCCTCACAGATACGCAGTATTTT | CAISESIVLTDTQYF
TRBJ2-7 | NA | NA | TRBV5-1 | TGCGCCAGCAGCGTGCAGGGTTCCTACGAGCAGTACTTC | CASSVQGSYEQYF
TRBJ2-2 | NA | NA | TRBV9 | TGTGCCAGCAGCGTAGTTACCTGGGGCCTGAACACCGGGGAGCTGTTTTTT | CASSVVTWGLNTGELFF
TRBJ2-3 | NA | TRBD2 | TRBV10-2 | TGCGCCACTAGGACTAGCGGGAGAGATACGCAGTATTTT | CATRTSGRDTQYF
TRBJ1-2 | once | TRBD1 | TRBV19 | TGTGCCAGTAGTAGCCGGGACAGTCCGTTCGGCTACACCTTC | CASSSRDSPFGYTF
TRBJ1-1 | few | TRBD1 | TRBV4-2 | TGTGCCAGCAGCCAAGGACAGGGAGGGAACACTGAAGCTTTCTTT | CASSQGQGGNTEAFF
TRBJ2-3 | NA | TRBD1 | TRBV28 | TGTGCCAGCAGCCGACAGGGGGATGATCCGGATACGCAGTATTTT | CASSRQGDDPDTQYF
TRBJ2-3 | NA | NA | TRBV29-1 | TGCAGCGTTGAAGATCCACAAGGCACAGATACGCAGTATTTT | CSVEDPQGTDTQYF
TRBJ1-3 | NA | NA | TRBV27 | TGTGCCAGCGGTTCGTCTGGAAACACCATATATTTT | CASGSSGNTIYF
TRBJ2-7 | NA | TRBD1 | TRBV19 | TGTGCCAGTAGTTCCCGGGGGACAGGGGATATCTACGAGCAGTACTTC | CASSSRGTGDIYEQYF
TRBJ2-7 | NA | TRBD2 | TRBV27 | TGTGCCAGCAGTTTAGCGGGAGCGTACTCCTACGAGCAGTACTTC | CASSLAGAYSYEQYF
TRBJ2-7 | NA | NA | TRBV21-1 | TGTGCCAGCAGCCGCCGGGACAGGGGGAACGAGCAGTACTTC | CASSRRDRGNEQYF
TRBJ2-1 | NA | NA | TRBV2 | TGTGCCAGCAGTCCTTACAATGAGCAGTTCTTC | CASSPYNEQFF
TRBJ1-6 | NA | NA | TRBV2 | TGTGCCAGCAGAGCGACTGGGGGAGGGTCACCCCTCCACTTT | CASRATGGGSPLHF
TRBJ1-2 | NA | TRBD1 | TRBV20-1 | TGCAGTGCCCGGGACAGATATGGCTACACCTTC | CSARDRYGYTF
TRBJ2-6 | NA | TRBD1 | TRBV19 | TGTGCCAGTAGTATAGACCCCCCCGGGACAGGGCGCTCTGGGGCCAACGTCCTGACTTTC | CASSIDPPGTGRSGANVLTF
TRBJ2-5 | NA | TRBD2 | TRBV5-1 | TGCGCCAGCAGCTTGGCGAGCGGGGCTCTCCAAGAGACCCAGTACTTC | CASSLASGALQETQYF
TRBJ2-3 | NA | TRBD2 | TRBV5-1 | TGCGCCAGCAGCTTGGTTCCTAGCGGAGATACGCAGTATTTT | CASSLVPSGDTQYF
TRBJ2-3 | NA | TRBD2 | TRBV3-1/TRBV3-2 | TGTGCCAGCAGCCTCGTAGCGGGGGGGCCATCTACGCAGTATTTT | CASSLVAGGPSTQYF
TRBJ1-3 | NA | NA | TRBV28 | TGTGCCAGCAGCTCGGGAGCCTTGTCCGGAAACACCATATATTTT | CASSSGALSGNTIYF
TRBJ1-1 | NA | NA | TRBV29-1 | TGCAGCGTTGAAGGAGGGAACACTGAAGCTTTCTTT | CSVEGGNTEAFF
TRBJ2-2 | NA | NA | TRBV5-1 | TGCGCCAGCAGCTTGGGAGGGACGAACACCGGGGAGCTGTTTTTT | CASSLGGTNTGELFF
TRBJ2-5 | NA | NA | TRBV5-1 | TGCGCCAGCAGTCCGCAGGGACTCCAAGAGACCCAGTACTTC | CASSPQGLQETQYF
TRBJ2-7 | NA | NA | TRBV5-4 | TGTGCCAGCACCCCCGGCGGGGAAAGCCCCACCTACGAGCAGTACTTC | CASTPGGESPTYEQYF
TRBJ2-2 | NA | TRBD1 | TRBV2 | TGTGCCAGCAGCCGACCACGGACAGGGTGGGCCGGGGAGCTGTTTTTT | CASSRPRTGWAGELFF
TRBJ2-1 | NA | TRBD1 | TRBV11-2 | TGTGCCAGCAGCTCCGGGACAGGCTCCTACAATGAGCAGTTCTTC | CASSSGTGSYNEQFF
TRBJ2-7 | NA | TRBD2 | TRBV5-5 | TGTGCCAGCAGCCAAAAAGGGCTAGCGGGAGGGCCGTTTTACGAGCAGTACTTC | CASSQKGLAGGPFYEQYF
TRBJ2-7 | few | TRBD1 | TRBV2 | TGTGCCAGCAGTACGGACAGGGCAACGTACGAGCAGTACTTC | CASSTDRATYEQYF
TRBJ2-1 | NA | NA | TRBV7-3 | TGTGCCAGCAGCTTAACGCCCGGAGCGGACAATGAGCAGTTCTTC | CASSLTPGADNEQFF
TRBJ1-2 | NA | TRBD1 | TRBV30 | TGTGCCTGGAGTCCGACGACTTGGGACAGGGATGGCTACACCTTC | CAWSPTTWDRDGYTF
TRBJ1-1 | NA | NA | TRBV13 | TGTGCCAGCAGCTTACTGGGGAGGGTTACCCGTGGAGCTTTCTTT | CASSLLGRVTRGAFF
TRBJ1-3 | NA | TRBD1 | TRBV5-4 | TGTGCCAGCAGCTGGGGGACAGGCCGCTCTGGAAACACCATATATTTT | CASSWGTGRSGNTIYF
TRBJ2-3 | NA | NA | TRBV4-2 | TGTGCCAGCAGCCAAGATGGCGGTACGCCGGGTACGCAGTATTTT | CASSQDGGTPGTQYF
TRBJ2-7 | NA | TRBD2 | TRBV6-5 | TGTGCCAGCAGTTACTCACGTAGCGGGGTCGTCGAGCAGTACTTC | CASSYSRSGVVEQYF
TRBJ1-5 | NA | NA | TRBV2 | TGTGCCAGCAGTCAACAGATTCCCAATCAGCCCCAGCATTTT | CASSQQIPNQPQHF
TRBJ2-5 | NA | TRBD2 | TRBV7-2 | TGTGCCAGCAGCTTGGGACTAGCGGGACAAGAGACCCAGTACTTC | CASSLGLAGQETQYF
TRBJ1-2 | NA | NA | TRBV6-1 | TGTGCCAGCAGTGAGATGGAGACAGCAGGCTACACCTTC | CASSEMETAGYTF
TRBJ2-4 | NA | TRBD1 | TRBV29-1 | TGCAGCGTTGAAGACGACAGGGACGGCAAAAACATTCAGTACTTC | CSVEDDRDGKNIQYF
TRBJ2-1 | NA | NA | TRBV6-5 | TGTGCCAGCAGCCCCCTCTCCGCGGAGCAGTTCTTC | CASSPLSAEQFF
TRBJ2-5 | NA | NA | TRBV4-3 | TGCGCCAGCAGCCGCCTGGCCTCCGCTGAGACCCAGTACTTC | CASSRLASAETQYF
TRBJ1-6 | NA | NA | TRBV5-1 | TGCGCCAGCAGCTTGTTACGTGCAGGGGTTAATTCACCCCTCCACTTT | CASSLLRAGVNSPLHF
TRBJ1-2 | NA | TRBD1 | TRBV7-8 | TGTGCCAGCAGGTCACTAACAGGGGCCTATGGCTACACCTTC | CASRSLTGAYGYTF
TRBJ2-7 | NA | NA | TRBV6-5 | TGTGCCAGCAGGACTGGGCGGGCCCACTACGAGCAGTACTTC | CASRTGRAHYEQYF
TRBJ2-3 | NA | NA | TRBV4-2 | TGTGCCAGCAGCCAGGGGCCGACAGATACGCAGTATTTT | CASSQGPTDTQYF
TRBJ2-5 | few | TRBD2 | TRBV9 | TGTGCCAGCAGCGTAACTAGCGGGGGGCCGGGAGAGACCCAGTACTTC | CASSVTSGGPGETQYF
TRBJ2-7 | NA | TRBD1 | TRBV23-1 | TGCGCCAGCAGTCAATCTGTTGAGTCGGACAGGGTTCCCTACGAGCAGTACTTC | CASSQSVESDRVPYEQYF
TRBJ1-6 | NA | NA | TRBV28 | TGTGCCAGCAGTCTATGGGCACAGGGTAAAACACCCCTCCACTTT | CASSLWAQGKTPLHF